The sequence of this TCR beta chain was determined in a study of CD8 T cells in Susac syndrome. Negative isolation was applied to CD8+ and CD4+ T cells, and FACS enrichment was applied to TEMRA cells. Random hexamers were used to reverse transcribe the RNA input (roughly 0.5 to 1 ug). Via MiXCR, TCRdb re-called the immunoSEQ multiplex PCR reads, giving one row per CDR3 protein. Of 150,000 or so distinct CDR3 sequences listed, around 94% were seen once; the top ten hold about 0.089%. This CDR3 is built from 14 residues. V lost 7 bases, J lost 0 bases, and 10 bases lay in between. The germline V gene has CDR1 MDHEN and CDR2 SYDVKM.

The J gene is TRBJ1-3, the V gene TRBV28, with D possibly TRBD1 on 5 matching bases. The sample taken for sequencing was CD4+ T cells from PBMCs. This sequence originates from a human donor with multiple sclerosis. CDR3 sequence reads: CASTGASSGNTIYF. In DNA, the CDR3 is TGTGCCAGCACTGGGGCGAGCTCTGGAAACACCATATATTTT.